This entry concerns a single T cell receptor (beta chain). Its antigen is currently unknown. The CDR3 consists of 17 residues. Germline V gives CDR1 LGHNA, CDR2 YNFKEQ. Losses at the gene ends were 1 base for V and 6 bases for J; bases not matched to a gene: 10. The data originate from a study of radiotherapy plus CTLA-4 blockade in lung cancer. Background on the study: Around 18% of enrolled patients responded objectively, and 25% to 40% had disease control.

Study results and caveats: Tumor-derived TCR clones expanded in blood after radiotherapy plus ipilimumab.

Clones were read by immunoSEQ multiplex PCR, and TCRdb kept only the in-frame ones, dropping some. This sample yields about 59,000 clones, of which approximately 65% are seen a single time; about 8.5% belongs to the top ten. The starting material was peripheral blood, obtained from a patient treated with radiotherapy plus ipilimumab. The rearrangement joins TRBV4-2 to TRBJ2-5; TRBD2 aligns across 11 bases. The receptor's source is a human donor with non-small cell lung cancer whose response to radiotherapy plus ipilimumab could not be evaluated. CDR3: CASSQVGSGGAGKTQYF. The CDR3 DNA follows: TGTGCCAGCAGCCAAGTAGGTAGCGGGGGGGCCGGGAAGACCCAGTACTTC.